This TCR beta chain was obtained from a study of Graves' ophthalmopathy and Graves' hyperthyroidism (dated by TCRdb to the late 2010s). A note on the overall study: Hyperthyroidism was considered stable if no progression to ophthalmopathy occurred within 18 months of follow-up. To tell Graves' ophthalmopathy apart from Graves' hyperthyroidism, and to predict which patients would progress to ophthalmopathy, the study relied on TCR beta repertoire signatures. In total, 135 blood samples were TCR-sequenced: some 43 ophthalmopathy, some 75 hyperthyroidism and some 17 hyperthyroidism-to-ophthalmopathy patients. To explore V-J signatures that distinguish ophthalmopathy from hyperthyroidism, a discovery set of about a hundred patients was enrolled, made up of over 40 with ophthalmopathy and roughly 55 with stable hyperthyroidism. The independent validation cohort included under 20 hyperthyroidism patients plus 17 patients who later progressed from hyperthyroidism to ophthalmopathy. In five to seven hyperthyroidism patients, the T-cell repertoire of thyroid tissue was compared with the T-cell repertoire of blood. Following sampling, methimazole starting at 30 mg daily was administered to hyperthyroidism patients, and high-dose intravenous methylprednisolone was administered to ophthalmopathy patients. General conclusions and limits of the study: The 13-signature model separated ophthalmopathy from stable hyperthyroidism with 85% to 90% sensitivity and approximately 83% specificity in cross-validation, and 80%/75% in the test set. Most of the expanded thyroid clonotypes with a frequency above 0.001 were also detected in blood, and it was suggested that the thyroid immune response may be reflected by blood repertoires. In validation, the model predicted ophthalmopathy progression with nearly 71% sensitivity and less than 80% specificity; some 13 predicted patients were CT-confirmed with GO in a median of around 6.5 months. Sample size was not statistically predetermined, and group allocation was not concealed from the investigators.

Hyperthyroidism patients were newly diagnosed, with disease duration under 2 months, and aged 18 to 65 years. Patients with other autoimmune diseases, uncontrolled infections, pregnancy or lactation were excluded. Diagnosis was based on clinical symptoms, serum thyroxine, TRAb, thyroid ultrasound and orbital computed tomography. Trizol reagent was used to extract the total RNA, and its quality was then checked on an Agilent 2100 Bioanalyzer. The junction carries 10 bases between V and J, which are trimmed by 5 bases and 2 bases respectively. The CDR3 runs 14 residues from the cysteine to the phenylalanine. The retained sequence is limited to the CDR3, 42 bases, with the frame set at the first base. The germline V gene provides CDR1 SGDLS and CDR2 YYNGEE. For repertoire sequencing, the TCR beta CDR3 regions were amplified from RNA transcripts. The first round was an RT-PCR using HTBI primers with the Qiagen OneStep RT-PCR kit, and this first round was followed by a second-round multiplex PCR, then size selection and purification. Libraries were sequenced paired-end with 100 bp reads on an Illumina HiSeq2000. The source study handled its data this way. SOAPnuke was used for read processing, and reads with adapters, uncalled bases, a mean Phred below 15, or no exact constant-primer or identifier match were discarded. COPE v1.2.5 was used to merge the high-quality paired reads. Unique nucleotide sequences were defined as clonotypes and aligned to IMGT TRB V, D and J references using MiTCR v1.1. Analysis was restricted to V-J combinations with a frequency above 0.0001, which covered roughly 99% of repertoires. For each V-J combination, a TCR clonal expansion and chaos score was defined as the ratio of F50 clonal expansion to chaos observed in the TCRdist matrix. Welch's t-statistics and random forest were used to narrow the features down to 13 V-J combinations, which were then fed into a naive Bayes classifier. The Morisita-Horn index was used to measure how similar the thyroid and blood repertoires were. TCRdb passed the public sequencing reads through fastp at Q25 and MiXCR, retaining productive beta sequences. Here each entry gathers all rows of one CDR3 protein and keeps the most common genes and DNA. For this entry, the V and J calls and clone size follow TCRdb and not the study's own pipeline. The sample includes a few hundred thousand distinct CDR3 sequences, with 39% observed a single time. The leading ten clones occupy about 4.6% of the sample.

This clonotype appeared a few times. This receptor's antigen is unknown. No per-base quality is available; no much larger clone lies one base away. The rearrangement joined TRBV9 to TRBJ2-2; the D gene assignment is perhaps TRBD1 or TRBD2, with each matching 6 bases. The sequence came from an adult man with Graves' hyperthyroidism. Sequencing was performed on peripheral blood or thyroid tissue (not recorded which). The CDR3 corresponds to CASRGGLNTGELFF. At the DNA level, the sequence is TGTGCCAGCAGAGGGGGACTCAACACCGGGGAGCTGTTTTTT.